One sample yielded the 27 T cell receptor beta chains listed below, sequenced in a study of shared clonotypes between healthy human individuals. TCRdb keeps only in-frame clones here, not all; method: immunoSEQ multiplex PCR. The data hold fewer than 3 million clones, with about nine tenths observed a single time. What was sequenced was naive CD4+ T cells from PBMCs. Subset described: CD45RA+ positively selected. The receptors originated from a man between 18 and 35 years old in good health. Some clones in this sample may be carry-over from other donors' samples.

The rearrangement joins TRBV7-9 to TRBJ1-4, with 7 bases matching TRBD1. This CDR3 is built from 14 residues. Losses at the gene ends were 5 bases for V and 8 bases for J; bases not matched to a gene: 8. Looked up from germline, CDR1 is SEHNR and CDR2 is FQNEAQ (reference sequence). The CDR3 sequence is CASSQRQGDEKLFF. CDR3 DNA sequence: TGTGCCAGCAGCCAAAGACAGGGTGACGAAAAACTGTTTTTT.

In this sample, this clone turned up once. The genes are TRBV18 and TRBJ1-1; perhaps TRBD1 as D (5 bases). The CDR3 has 13 amino acids. Germline V gene lookup returns CDR1 KGHSH and CDR2 LQKENI. Trimming removed 5 bases from V and 6 bases from J, with 13 bases in between. The CDR3 region is CASSRGRGAEAFF. The CDR3 DNA follows: TGTGCCAGCTCAAGGGGTCGAGGGGCTGAAGCTTTCTTT.

The chain couples TRBV7-9 to TRBJ2-2; either TRBD1 or TRBD2 may fit D (5 bases each). Germline-derived CDR1 and CDR2 are SEHNR and FQNEAQ (reference sequence). The CDR3 totals 16 residues. Trimming took off 4 bases at V and 2 bases at J, with 14 bases between the two ends. CDR3 nucleotides: TGTGCCAGCAGCTCCTACGGGACGGCTAACACCGGGGAGCTGTTTTTT. Translated: CASSSYGTANTGELFF.

The chain is built from TRBV4-1 and TRBJ2-5, with D hard to call. Germline V gene sequence: CDR1 MGHRA, CDR2 YSYEKL. Trimming cost V 4 bases and J 3 bases, with 6 bases left between them. The CDR3 runs to 12 residues. CDR3 DNA: TGCGCCAGCAGCCCCCCCAAAGAGACCCAGTACTTC. This sequence encodes CASSPPKETQYF.

This clone came up once. This chain connects TRBV5-1 to TRBJ2-1; D perhaps matches TRBD2 (5 bases). The CDR3 extends over 14 amino acids. Germline-derived CDR1 and CDR2 are SGHRS and YFSETQ. Trimming left V 0 bases short and J 9 bases short, with 13 bases between. DNA for the CDR3: TGCGCCAGCAGCTTGGCTGCTAGCTGGGCTGAGCAGTTCTTC. Its protein is CASSLAASWAEQFF.

The chain couples TRBV5-4 to TRBJ2-2, with 8 bases fitting TRBD1. J gave up 6 bases and V 2 bases, and 6 bases lay outside the gene matches. The CDR3 runs 15 residues. Looked up from germline, CDR1 is SGHNT and CDR2 is YYREEE (reference sequence). CDR3 sequence: CASSLGSRGPGELFF. In nucleotides, the CDR3 is TGTGCCAGCAGCTTAGGGAGCAGGGGGCCCGGGGAGCTGTTTTTT.

The chain links TRBV19 to TRBJ2-7; 9 bases are a match to TRBD1. Losses at the gene ends were 6 bases for V and 6 bases for J; bases not matched to a gene: 9. The CDR3 runs to 14 residues. Germline lookup yields CDR1 LNHDA and CDR2 SQIVND (reference sequence). The CDR3 is CASSPRDRDAEQYF. The CDR3 DNA follows: TGTGCCAGTAGCCCCCGGGACAGGGATGCCGAGCAGTACTTC. Full variable domain (outside the CDR3, taken from reference TRBV19 and TRBJ2-7): DGGITQSPKYLFRKEGQNVTLSCEQNLNHDAMYWYRQDPGQGLRLIYYSQIVNDFQKGDIAEGYSVSREKKESFPLTVTSAQKNPTAFYLCASSPRDRDAEQYFGPGTRLTVT.

This clone has only one observation. The rearrangement uses TRBV5-5 and TRBJ2-6, with 7 bases that match TRBD2. The CDR3 totals 14 residues. Germline V gene sequence: CDR1 SGHKS, CDR2 YYEKEE (reference sequence). V lost 4 bases to trimming and J lost 2 bases; unmatched junction nucleotides: 0. CDR3 coding DNA: TGTGCCAGCAGCGGGACTACTGGGGCCAACGTCCTGACTTTC. This codes for CASSGTTGANVLTF.

This clone has a handful of counts. This chain connects TRBV6-6 to TRBJ1-5; the D is unclear. Trimming pared 0 bases from V and 5 bases from J, leaving 8 bases between. Germline CDR1 MNHNY, CDR2 SVGAGI (reference sequence). The CDR3 is 14 residues long. The CDR3 loop reads CASSYSTSDQPQHF. The CDR3 bases are TGTGCCAGCAGTTACTCGACCTCGGATCAGCCCCAGCATTTT.

The chain recombines TRBV10-3 with TRBJ1-2; D remains ambiguous. The length of the CDR3 is 14 residues. Germline V CDR1 and CDR2: ENHRY, SYGVKD. Trimming left V 7 bases short and J 0 bases short, with 12 bases between. CDR3 region: CAITRTDSNYGYTF. The CDR3 DNA reads TGTGCCATCACCCGGACGGACTCTAACTATGGCTACACCTTC.

The chain is built from TRBV7-9 and TRBJ1-2; D gene uncertain. Germline values: CDR1 SEHNR, CDR2 FQNEAQ (reference sequence). V lost 5 bases and J 2 bases, leaving 18 bases between the germline ends. The CDR3 runs 16 residues. In DNA, the CDR3 is TGTGCCAGCAGCCCCATGTCGGCGTCATACAACTATGGCTACACCTTC. Its translation is CASSPMSASYNYGYTF.

J is TRBJ1-2 and V is TRBV7-2; a possible D gene is TRBD1 (5 bases). This CDR3 comprises 15 residues. Trimming removed 5 bases at V and 2 bases at J, with 15 bases between. Germline CDR1 reads SGHTA; CDR2 reads FQGNSA. The CDR3 region has the DNA TGTGCCAGCAGCGTGCTACCCAGGGAGAACTATGGCTACACCTTC. Translation gives CASSVLPRENYGYTF.

The V and J genes are TRBV7-6 and TRBJ2-5; D is unresolved. From germline, CDR1 is SGHVS and CDR2 FNYEAQ. CDR3 length equals 14 residues. Deletions cut 0 bases from V and 2 bases from J, with 7 bases between. CDR3 bases: TGTGCCAGCAGCTTAGCACAGACACAAGAGACCCAGTACTTC. This codes for CASSLAQTQETQYF.

The chain employs TRBV28 and TRBJ1-2, with D maybe TRBD1 (6 bases). Trimming removed 5 bases at V and 3 bases at J, with 22 bases between. Germline CDR1 reads MDHEN; CDR2 reads SYDVKM. This CDR3 is built from 17 residues. CDR3 sequence reads: CASSLPTSLDSYYGYTF. The CDR3 nucleotides read TGTGCCAGCAGTCTCCCCACGTCATTGGACAGCTACTATGGCTACACCTTC.

The gene calls are TRBV7-9 and TRBJ2-5; 7 nucleotides agree with TRBD1. Germline V gives CDR1 SEHNR, CDR2 FQNEAQ (reference sequence). J was trimmed by 2 bases and V by 0 bases; bases with no gene match: 3. CDR3 size: 15 residues. The CDR3 DNA follows: TGTGCCAGCAGCTTAGCGATGGGACAGCAAGAGACCCAGTACTTC. Encoded protein: CASSLAMGQQETQYF.

The V call is TRBV7-9, the J call TRBJ1-1; D call uncertain. The germline V gene encodes CDR1 SEHNR and CDR2 FQNEAQ (reference sequence). The CDR3 runs to 14 residues. Trimming left V 7 bases short and J 3 bases short, with 15 bases between. The CDR3: CASTNKISYTEAFF. Written as DNA, the CDR3 is TGTGCCAGCACAAACAAAATATCTTACACTGAAGCTTTCTTT.

The genes are TRBV5-1 and TRBJ1-1, with a weak D call TRBD1 (6 bases). From germline, CDR1 is SGHRS and CDR2 YFSETQ. Trimming left V 4 bases short and J 5 bases short, with 21 bases between. This CDR3 contains 16 residues. CDR3 residues: CASSPGGGGYLTEAFF. Here the CDR3 DNA reads TGCGCCAGCAGCCCGGGTGGGGGCGGGTATTTGACTGAAGCTTTCTTT.

V gene TRBV19 combines with J gene TRBJ1-4; D is ambiguous. The CDR3 covers 14 residues. Germline-derived CDR1 and CDR2 are LNHDA and SQIVND (reference sequence). Deletions cut 8 bases from V and 4 bases from J, with 14 bases between. The DNA of the CDR3 is TGTGCCAGTCATTCTGTGGGCTATAATGAAAAACTGTTTTTT. Translation: CASHSVGYNEKLFF.

The V call is TRBV6-1, the J call TRBJ2-7; weak D call: TRBD1 (5 bases). The length of the CDR3 is 12 residues. Deletions cut 4 bases from V and 2 bases from J, with 6 bases between. CDR1 MNHNS and CDR2 SASEGT come from the germline V gene. CDR3 coding DNA: TGTGCCAGCAGTGGGACACCCTACGAGCAGTACTTC. This gives the protein CASSGTPYEQYF.

The V call is TRBV6-6, the J call TRBJ2-7; 8 bases map to TRBD2. This CDR3 is built from 16 residues. Germline CDR1 reads MNHNY; CDR2 reads SVGAGI (reference sequence). V lost 6 bases and J lost 5; bases outside the gene matches: 15. The CDR3 nucleotides read TGTGCCAGCAGCCCTAATCGGGCGGGAGGACTCGACGAGCAGTACTTC. Translating gives CASSPNRAGGLDEQYF.

V gene TRBV5-1 combines with J gene TRBJ2-2, with D perhaps assigned TRBD1 or TRBD2 (6 bases each). CDR3 size: 14 residues. Per the germline V gene, CDR1 is SGHRS and CDR2 is YFSETQ. V lost 7 bases to trimming and J lost 7 bases, with 17 bases between them. CDR3 loop: CASGGRRADGELFF. The CDR3 DNA sequence: TGCGCCAGCGGGGGGCGGAGAGCGGACGGGGAGCTGTTTTTT.

This chain joins TRBV7-8 and TRBJ2-3; D ambiguous. Looked up from germline, CDR1 is SGHVS and CDR2 is FQNEAQ. This CDR3 spans 15 amino acids. V was trimmed by 1 base and J by 5 bases, leaving 13 bases between them. CDR3 DNA sequence: TGTGCCAGCAGCTTAGAGGTCAGGCCCAGAGATACGCAGTATTTT. As protein: CASSLEVRPRDTQYF. The complete variable domain, with remaining parts taken from reference TRBV7-8 and TRBJ2-3, reads GAGVSQSPRYKVAKRGQDVALRCDPISGHVSLFWYQQALGQGPEFLTYFQNEAQLDKSGLPSDRFFAERPEGSVSTLKIQRTQQEDSAVYLCASSLEVRPRDTQYFGPGTRLTVL.

V gene TRBV6-4 combines with J gene TRBJ2-7; the match to TRBD2 covers 7 bases. In germline, CDR1 is MRHNA, CDR2 SNTAGT. This CDR3 has 18 amino acids. With 6 bases clipped from V and 2 bases from J, the junction kept 19 bases outside the gene matches. The CDR3 sequence: CASRTKRWRERAPYEQYF. CDR3 coding DNA: TGTGCCAGCAGAACTAAAAGGTGGCGGGAGCGGGCTCCCTACGAGCAGTACTTC.

CDR3 loop: CASSRDRELYEQYF. DNA of the CDR3: TGCGCCAGCAGCCGGGACAGGGAGCTTTACGAGCAGTACTTC. The J gene is TRBJ2-7, the V gene TRBV5-1; 9 nucleotides match TRBD1. The V gene end was trimmed by 4 bases and the J gene end by 4 bases; junction bases not matched to a gene: 6. This CDR3 comprises 14 residues. The germline CDR1 and CDR2 sequences are SGHRS and YFSETQ.

J is TRBJ2-7 and V is TRBV7-6, with 9 bases matching TRBD1. Germline lookup yields CDR1 SGHVS and CDR2 FNYEAQ. This CDR3 contains 15 residues. V gave up 0 bases and J gave up 6 bases; unmatched junction bases: 6. CDR3 nucleotides: TGTGCCAGCAGCTTAGCAACAGGGGGCGAGGGCGAGCAGTACTTC. This encodes CASSLATGGEGEQYF.

J is TRBJ2-7 and V is TRBV6-5; 10 positions agree with TRBD2. Trimming cost V 6 bases and J 7 bases; bases outside gene matches: 9. This CDR3 spans 14 amino acids. Germline V gives CDR1 MNHEY, CDR2 SVGAGI. CDR3 in DNA: TGTGCCAGCAGCCCGGGACTAGCGCCGATAGAGCAGTACTTC. As protein: CASSPGLAPIEQYF.

The chain links TRBV29-1 to TRBJ1-2; 9 bases are shared with TRBD1. This CDR3 is built from 13 residues. In germline, CDR1 is SQVTM, CDR2 ANQGSEA. Germline trimming cut 4 bases from V and 6 bases from J; bases unmatched to any gene: 6. The CDR3 nucleotides read TGCAGCGTTGGACAGGGGGATCGACATGGCTACACCTTC. It yields the protein CSVGQGDRHGYTF.